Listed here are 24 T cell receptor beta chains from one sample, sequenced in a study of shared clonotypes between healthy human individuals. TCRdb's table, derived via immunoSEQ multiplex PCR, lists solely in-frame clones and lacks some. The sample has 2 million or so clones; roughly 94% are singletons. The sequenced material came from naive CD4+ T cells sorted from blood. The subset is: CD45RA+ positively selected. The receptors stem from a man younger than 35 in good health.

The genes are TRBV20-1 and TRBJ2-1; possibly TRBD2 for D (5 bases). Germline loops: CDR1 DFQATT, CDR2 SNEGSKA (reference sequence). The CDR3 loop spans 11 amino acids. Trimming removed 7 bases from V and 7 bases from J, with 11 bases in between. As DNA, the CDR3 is TGCAGTGTTACTCGGAGGAATGAGCAGTTCTTC. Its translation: CSVTRRNEQFF.

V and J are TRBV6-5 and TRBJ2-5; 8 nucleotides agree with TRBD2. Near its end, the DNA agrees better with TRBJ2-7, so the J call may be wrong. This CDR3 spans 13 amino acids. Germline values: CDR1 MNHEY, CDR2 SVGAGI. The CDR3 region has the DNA TGTGCCAGCAGTTTAGCGGGACCTAACGAGCAGTACTTC. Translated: CASSLAGPNEQYF.

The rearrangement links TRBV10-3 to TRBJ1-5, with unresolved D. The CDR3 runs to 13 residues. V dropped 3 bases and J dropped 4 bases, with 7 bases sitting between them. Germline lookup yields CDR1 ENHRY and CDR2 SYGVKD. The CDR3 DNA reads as TGTGCCATCAGTGATGTGGGGAATCAGCCCCAGCATTTT. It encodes CAISDVGNQPQHF.

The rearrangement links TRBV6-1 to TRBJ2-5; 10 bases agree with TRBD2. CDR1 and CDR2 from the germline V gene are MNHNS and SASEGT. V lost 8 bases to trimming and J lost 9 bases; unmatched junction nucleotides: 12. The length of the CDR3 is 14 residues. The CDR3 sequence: CASWRLAGVGAQYF. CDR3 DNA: TGTGCCAGCTGGAGGCTAGCGGGAGTAGGGGCCCAGTACTTC.

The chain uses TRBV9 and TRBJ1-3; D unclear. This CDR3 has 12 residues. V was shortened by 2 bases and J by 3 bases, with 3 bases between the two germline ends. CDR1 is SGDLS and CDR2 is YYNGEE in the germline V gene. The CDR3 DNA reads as TGTGCCAGCAGCGTGTATGGAAACACCATATATTTT. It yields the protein CASSVYGNTIYF.

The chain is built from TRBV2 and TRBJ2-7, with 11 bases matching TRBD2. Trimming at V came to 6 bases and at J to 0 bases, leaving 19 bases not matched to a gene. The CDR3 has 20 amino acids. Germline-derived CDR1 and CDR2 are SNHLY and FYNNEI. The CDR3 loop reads CASSLLAGTSGVWGSYEQYF. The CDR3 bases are TGTGCCAGCAGCCTATTAGCCGGGACTAGCGGAGTTTGGGGCTCCTACGAGCAGTACTTC.

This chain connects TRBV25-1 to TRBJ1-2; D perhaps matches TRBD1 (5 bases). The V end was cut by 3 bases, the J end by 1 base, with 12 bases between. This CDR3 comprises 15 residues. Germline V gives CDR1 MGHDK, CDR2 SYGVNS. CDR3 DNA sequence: TGTGCCAGCAGTGATAGAACAGGTGGTAACTATGGCTACACCTTC. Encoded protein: CASSDRTGGNYGYTF.

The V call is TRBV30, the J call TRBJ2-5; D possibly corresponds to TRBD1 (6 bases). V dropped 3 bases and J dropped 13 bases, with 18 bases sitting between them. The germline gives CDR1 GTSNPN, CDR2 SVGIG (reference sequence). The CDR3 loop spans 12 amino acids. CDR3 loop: CAWSEGQPGRYF. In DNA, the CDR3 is TGTGCCTGGAGCGAGGGACAACCCGGTCGGTACTTC.

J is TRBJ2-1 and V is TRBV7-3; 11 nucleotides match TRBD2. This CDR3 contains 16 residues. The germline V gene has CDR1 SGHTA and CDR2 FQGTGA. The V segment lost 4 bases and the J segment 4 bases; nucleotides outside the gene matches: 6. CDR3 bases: TGTGCCAGCAGCTCACCGACTAGCGGGGTTTACAATGAGCAGTTCTTC. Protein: CASSSPTSGVYNEQFF.

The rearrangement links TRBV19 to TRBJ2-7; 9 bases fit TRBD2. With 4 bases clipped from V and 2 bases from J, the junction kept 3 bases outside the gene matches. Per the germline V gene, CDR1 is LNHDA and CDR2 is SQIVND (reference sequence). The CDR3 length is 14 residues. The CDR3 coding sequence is TGTGCCAGTAGTACTATAGCGGGGGCCTACGAGCAGTACTTC. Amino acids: CASSTIAGAYEQYF.

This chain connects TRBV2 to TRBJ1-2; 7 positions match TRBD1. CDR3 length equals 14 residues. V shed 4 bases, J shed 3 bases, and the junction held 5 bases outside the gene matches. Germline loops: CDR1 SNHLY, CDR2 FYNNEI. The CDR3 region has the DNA TGTGCCAGCAGTGGACAGGGAGGGGACTATGGCTACACCTTC. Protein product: CASSGQGGDYGYTF. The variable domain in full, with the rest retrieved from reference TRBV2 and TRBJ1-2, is EPEVTQTPSHQVTQMGQEVILRCVPISNHLYFYWYRQILGQKVEFLVSFYNNEISEKSEIFDDQFSVERPDGSNFTLKIRSTKLEDSAMYFCASSGQGGDYGYTFGSGTRLTVV.

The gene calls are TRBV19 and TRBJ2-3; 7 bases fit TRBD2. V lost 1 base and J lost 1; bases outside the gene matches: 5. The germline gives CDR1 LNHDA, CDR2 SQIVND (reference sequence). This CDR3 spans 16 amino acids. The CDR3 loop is CASSIGGSGRTDTQYF. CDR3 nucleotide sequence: TGTGCCAGTAGTATAGGGGGTAGCGGGCGCACAGATACGCAGTATTTT.

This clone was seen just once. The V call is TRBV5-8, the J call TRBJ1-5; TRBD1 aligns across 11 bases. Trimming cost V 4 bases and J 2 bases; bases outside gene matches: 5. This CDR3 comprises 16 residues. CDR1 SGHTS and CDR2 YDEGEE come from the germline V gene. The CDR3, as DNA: TGTGCCAGCAGCCTGGGACAGGGGGTCGGCAATCAGCCCCAGCATTTT. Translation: CASSLGQGVGNQPQHF.

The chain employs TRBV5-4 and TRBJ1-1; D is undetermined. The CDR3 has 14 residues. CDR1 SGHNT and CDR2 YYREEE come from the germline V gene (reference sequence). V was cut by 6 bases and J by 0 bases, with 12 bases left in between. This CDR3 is CASTIPSLNTEAFF. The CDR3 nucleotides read TGTGCCAGCACTATCCCCTCCCTGAACACTGAAGCTTTCTTT.

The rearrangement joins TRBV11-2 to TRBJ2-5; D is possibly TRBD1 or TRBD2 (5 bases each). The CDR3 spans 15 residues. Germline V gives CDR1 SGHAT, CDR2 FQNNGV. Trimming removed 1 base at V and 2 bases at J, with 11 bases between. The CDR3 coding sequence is TGTGCCAGCAGCTTAGGGGGCGGGTCTCAAGAGACCCAGTACTTC. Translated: CASSLGGGSQETQYF.

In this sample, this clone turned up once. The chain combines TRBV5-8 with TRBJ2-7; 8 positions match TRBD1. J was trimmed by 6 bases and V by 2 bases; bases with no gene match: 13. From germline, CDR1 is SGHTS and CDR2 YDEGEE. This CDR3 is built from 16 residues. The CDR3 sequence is CASSFTYRTGYSEQYF. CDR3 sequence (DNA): TGTGCCAGCAGCTTCACGTACAGGACAGGGTATTCCGAGCAGTACTTC.

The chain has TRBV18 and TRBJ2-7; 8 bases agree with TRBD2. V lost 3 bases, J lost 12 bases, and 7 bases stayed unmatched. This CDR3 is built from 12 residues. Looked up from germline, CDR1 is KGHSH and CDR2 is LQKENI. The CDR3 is CASSPPSGSSYF. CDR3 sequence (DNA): TGTGCCAGCTCACCGCCAAGCGGGAGTTCGTACTTC. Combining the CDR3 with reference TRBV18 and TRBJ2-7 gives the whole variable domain NAGVMQNPRHLVRRRGQEARLRCSPMKGHSHVYWYRQLPEEGLKFMVYLQKENIIDESGMPKERFSAEFPKEGPSILRIQQVVRGDSAAYFCASSPPSGSSYFGPGTRLTVT.

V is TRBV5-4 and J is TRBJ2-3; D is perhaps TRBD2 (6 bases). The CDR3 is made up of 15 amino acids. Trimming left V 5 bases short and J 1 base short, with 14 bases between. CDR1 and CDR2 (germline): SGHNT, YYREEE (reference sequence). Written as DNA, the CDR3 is TGTGCCAGCAGACAAAAATTAGCGGGCACAGATACGCAGTATTTT. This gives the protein CASRQKLAGTDTQYF.

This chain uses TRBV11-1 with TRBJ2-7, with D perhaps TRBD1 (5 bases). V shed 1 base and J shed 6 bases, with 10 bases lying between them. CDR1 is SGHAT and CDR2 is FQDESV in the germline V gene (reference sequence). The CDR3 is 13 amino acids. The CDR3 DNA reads TGTGCCAGCAGCTTAGGTCAGGGCCTCGAGCAGTACTTC. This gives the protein CASSLGQGLEQYF.

This chain's CDR3 is CASSDHPIFTPVNTEAFF. The CDR3 DNA is TGTGCCAGCAGTGATCATCCGATATTCACTCCGGTGAACACTGAAGCTTTCTTT. The chain carries TRBV2 and TRBJ1-1; D not resolved. CDR3 length: 18 amino acids. Trimming cost V 3 bases and J 0 bases, with 20 bases left between them. Germline CDR1 and CDR2: SNHLY and FYNNEI.

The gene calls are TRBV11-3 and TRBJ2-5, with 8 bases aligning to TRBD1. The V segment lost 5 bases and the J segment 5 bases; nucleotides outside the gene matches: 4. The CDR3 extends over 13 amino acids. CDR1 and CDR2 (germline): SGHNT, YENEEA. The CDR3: CASSQDRAETQYF. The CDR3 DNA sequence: TGTGCCAGCAGCCAGGACAGGGCTGAGACCCAGTACTTC.

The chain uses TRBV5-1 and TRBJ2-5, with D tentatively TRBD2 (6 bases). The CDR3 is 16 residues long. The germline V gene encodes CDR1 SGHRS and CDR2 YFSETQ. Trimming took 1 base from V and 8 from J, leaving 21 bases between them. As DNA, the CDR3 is TGCGCCAGCAGCTTGTATTCACACTTAGAGGGAGGCACCCAGTACTTC. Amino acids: CASSLYSHLEGGTQYF.

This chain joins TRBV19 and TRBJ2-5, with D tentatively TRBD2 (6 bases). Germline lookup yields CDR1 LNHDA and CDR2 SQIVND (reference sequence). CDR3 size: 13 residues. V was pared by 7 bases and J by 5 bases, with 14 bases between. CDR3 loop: CASNGGVYETQYF. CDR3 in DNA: TGTGCCAGTAACGGGGGAGTCTACGAGACCCAGTACTTC.

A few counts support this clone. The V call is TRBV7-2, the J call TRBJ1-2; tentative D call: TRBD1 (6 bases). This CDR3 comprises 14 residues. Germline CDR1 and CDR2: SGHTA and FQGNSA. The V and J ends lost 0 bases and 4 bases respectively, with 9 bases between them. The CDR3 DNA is TGTGCCAGCAGCTTAGCGGCCAGGGGCTATGGCTACACCTTC. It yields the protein CASSLAARGYGYTF.